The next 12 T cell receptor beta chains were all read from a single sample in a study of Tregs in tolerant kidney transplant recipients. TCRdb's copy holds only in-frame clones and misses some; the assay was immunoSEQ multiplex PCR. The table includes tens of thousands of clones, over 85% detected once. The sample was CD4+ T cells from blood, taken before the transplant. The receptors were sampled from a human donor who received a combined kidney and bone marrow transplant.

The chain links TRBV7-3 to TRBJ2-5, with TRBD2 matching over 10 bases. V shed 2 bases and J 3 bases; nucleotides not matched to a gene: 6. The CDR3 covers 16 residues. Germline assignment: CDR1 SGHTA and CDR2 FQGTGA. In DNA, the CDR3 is TGTGCCAGCAGCTTAGGGCTCACTAGCGGGGAAGAGACCCAGTACTTC. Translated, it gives CASSLGLTSGEETQYF. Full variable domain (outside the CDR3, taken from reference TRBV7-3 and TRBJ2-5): GAGVSQTPSNKVTEKGKYVELRCDPISGHTALYWYRQSLGQGPEFLIYFQGTGAADDSGLPNDRFFAVRPEGSVSTLKIQRTERGDSAVYLCASSLGLTSGEETQYFGPGTRLLVL.

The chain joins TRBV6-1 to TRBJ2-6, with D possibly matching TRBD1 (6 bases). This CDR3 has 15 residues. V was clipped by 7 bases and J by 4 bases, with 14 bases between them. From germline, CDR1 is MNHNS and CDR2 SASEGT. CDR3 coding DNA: TGTGCCAGCATGGCAGGGACAAAGGGGGCCAACGTCCTGACTTTC. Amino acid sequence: CASMAGTKGANVLTF.

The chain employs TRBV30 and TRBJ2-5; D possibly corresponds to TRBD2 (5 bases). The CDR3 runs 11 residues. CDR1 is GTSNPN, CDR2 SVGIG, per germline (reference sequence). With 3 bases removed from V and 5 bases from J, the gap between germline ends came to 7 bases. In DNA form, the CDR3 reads TGTGCCTGGAGCTGGAGGGAGACCCAGTACTTC. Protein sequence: CAWSWRETQYF.

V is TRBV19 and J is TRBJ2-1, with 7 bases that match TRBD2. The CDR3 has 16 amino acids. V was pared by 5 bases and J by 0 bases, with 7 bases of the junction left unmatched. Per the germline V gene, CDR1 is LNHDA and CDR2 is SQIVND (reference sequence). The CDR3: CASSFLAGGSYNEQFF. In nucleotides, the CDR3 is TGTGCCAGTAGTTTTTTAGCGGGCGGCTCCTACAATGAGCAGTTCTTC.

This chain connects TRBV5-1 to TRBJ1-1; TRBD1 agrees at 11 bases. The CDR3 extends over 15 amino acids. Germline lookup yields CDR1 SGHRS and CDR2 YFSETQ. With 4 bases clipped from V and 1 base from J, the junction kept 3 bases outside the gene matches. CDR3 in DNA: TGCGCCAGCAGCACGGGGACAGGGGGGAACACTGAAGCTTTCTTT. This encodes CASSTGTGGNTEAFF.

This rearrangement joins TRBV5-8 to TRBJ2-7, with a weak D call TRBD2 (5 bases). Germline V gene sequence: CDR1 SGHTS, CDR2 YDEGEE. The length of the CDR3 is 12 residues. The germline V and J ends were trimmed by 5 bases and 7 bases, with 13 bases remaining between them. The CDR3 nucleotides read TGTGCCAGCAGATCCTTACGGGGTGAGCAGTACTTC. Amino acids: CASRSLRGEQYF.

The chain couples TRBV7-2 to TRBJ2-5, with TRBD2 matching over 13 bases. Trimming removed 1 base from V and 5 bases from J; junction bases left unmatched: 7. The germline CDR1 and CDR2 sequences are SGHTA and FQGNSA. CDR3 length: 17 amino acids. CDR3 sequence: CASSLGGLAGVQETQYF. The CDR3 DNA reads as TGTGCCAGCAGCTTAGGAGGACTAGCGGGAGTACAGGAGACCCAGTACTTC.

The CDR3 bases are TGTGCCAGCAGCCAAGCTATACGGACAGGGAATGACTATGGCTACACCTTC. Its translation is CASSQAIRTGNDYGYTF. The rearrangement joins TRBV4-2 to TRBJ1-2; 8 bases map to TRBD1. The germline V gene encodes CDR1 LGHNA and CDR2 YNFKEQ. CDR3 length: 17 amino acids. With V trimmed by 1 base and J by 3 bases, 10 bases remained unmatched.

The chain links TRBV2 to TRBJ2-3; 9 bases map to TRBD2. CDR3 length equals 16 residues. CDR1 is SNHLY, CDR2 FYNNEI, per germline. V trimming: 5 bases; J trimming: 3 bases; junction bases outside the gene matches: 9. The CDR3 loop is CASSLRRGGRTDTQYF. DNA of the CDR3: TGTGCCAGCAGTCTTCGGCGGGGGGGCCGAACAGATACGCAGTATTTT.

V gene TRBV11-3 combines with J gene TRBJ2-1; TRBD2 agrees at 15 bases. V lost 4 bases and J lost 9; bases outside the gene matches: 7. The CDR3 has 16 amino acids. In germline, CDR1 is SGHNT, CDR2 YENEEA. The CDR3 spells CASSSYGLAGGSEQFF. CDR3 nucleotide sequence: TGTGCCAGCAGCTCTTACGGACTAGCGGGAGGGAGTGAGCAGTTCTTC.

CDR3 loop: CSVRGQLSSYEQYF. Here the CDR3 DNA reads TGCAGCGTCAGAGGACAGTTGAGCTCCTACGAGCAGTACTTC. V and J are TRBV29-1 and TRBJ2-7; D may be TRBD1 (6 bases). Trimming cost V 6 bases and J 0 bases, with 15 bases left between them. This CDR3 contains 14 residues. Germline V gene lookup returns CDR1 SQVTM and CDR2 ANQGSEA.

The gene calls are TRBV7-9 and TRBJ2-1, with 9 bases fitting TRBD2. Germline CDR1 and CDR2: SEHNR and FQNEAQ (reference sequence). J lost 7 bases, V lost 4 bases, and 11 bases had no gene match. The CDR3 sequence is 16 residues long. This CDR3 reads CASSSRWREGVNEQFF. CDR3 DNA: TGTGCCAGCAGCTCCCGGTGGCGGGAGGGTGTGAATGAGCAGTTCTTC.